These T cell receptor beta chains were read from a single sample in a study of T-cell reconstitution after alpha-beta-depleted transplantation in children. One entry per CDR3 protein results from TCRdb running MiXCR on the PCR reads. The sample includes 540,000 or so distinct CDR3 sequences, roughly 24% of them seen just once. This specimen was PBMCs, mostly from graft donor cells, taken 360 days after TCRalphabeta/CD19-depleted stem cell transplant. The receptor set was obtained from a boy younger than two who had a stem cell transplant for acute myeloid leukemia, so the T cells may come from the graft donor. Both conserved end residues are part of each CDR3. Each record gives: CDR3 length, clone size, J gene, D gene, V gene, CDR3 protein, CDR3 DNA. The D gene is left open where the match is weak. Size is stated for part of the rows, as once, few or many counts, or as a class when the clone is expanded.

CDR3 length: 14; clone size: .; J gene: TRBJ2-5; D gene: .; V gene: TRBV5-1; CDR3 protein: CASSLSVLQETQYF; CDR3 DNA: TGCGCCAGCAGCTTAAGCGTGCTCCAAGAGACCCAGTACTTC
CDR3 length: 14; clone size: few; J gene: TRBJ2-1; D gene: .; V gene: TRBV19; CDR3 protein: CATHPGSSYNEQFF; CDR3 DNA: TGTGCCACCCACCCGGGGAGCTCCTACAATGAGCAGTTCTTC
CDR3 length: 14; clone size: many; J gene: TRBJ1-1; D gene: .; V gene: TRBV12-3/TRBV12-4; CDR3 protein: CASSLVVRRAEAFF; CDR3 DNA: TGTGCCAGCAGTTTGGTCGTCAGGAGGGCTGAAGCTTTCTTT
CDR3 length: 12; clone size: .; J gene: TRBJ1-3; D gene: .; V gene: TRBV10-3; CDR3 protein: CAIGNSGNTIYF; CDR3 DNA: TGTGCCATCGGGAACTCTGGAAACACCATATATTTT
CDR3 length: 16; clone size: many; J gene: TRBJ1-2; D gene: .; V gene: TRBV6-5; CDR3 protein: CASRTQVGPTNYGYTF; CDR3 DNA: TGTGCCAGCCGGACCCAAGTCGGACCAACTAACTATGGCTACACCTTC
CDR3 length: 11; clone size: many; J gene: TRBJ2-3; D gene: .; V gene: TRBV29-1; CDR3 protein: CSVETPDTQYF; CDR3 DNA: TGCAGCGTTGAAACTCCAGATACGCAGTATTTT
CDR3 length: 16; clone size: many; J gene: TRBJ2-1; D gene: .; V gene: TRBV5-1; CDR3 protein: CASTPREGFTYNEQFF; CDR3 DNA: TGCGCCAGCACCCCTCGAGAGGGTTTCACCTACAATGAGCAGTTCTTC
CDR3 length: 15; clone size: few; J gene: TRBJ2-3; D gene: TRBD2; V gene: TRBV6-1; CDR3 protein: CASNVAGGTTDTQYF; CDR3 DNA: TGTGCCAGCAACGTAGCGGGGGGGACCACAGATACGCAGTATTTT
CDR3 length: 17; clone size: .; J gene: TRBJ1-1; D gene: .; V gene: TRBV4-1; CDR3 protein: CASSQPVRGAGNTEAFF; CDR3 DNA: TGCGCCAGCAGCCAACCCGTCCGGGGGGCGGGGAACACTGAAGCTTTCTTT
CDR3 length: 13; clone size: few; J gene: TRBJ1-1; D gene: TRBD1; V gene: TRBV29-1; CDR3 protein: CSDGQGLNTEAFF; CDR3 DNA: TGCAGCGATGGACAGGGCTTGAACACTGAAGCTTTCTTT
CDR3 length: 14; clone size: .; J gene: TRBJ2-5; D gene: .; V gene: TRBV7-3; CDR3 protein: CASSPTLMWETQYF; CDR3 DNA: TGTGCCAGCAGCCCTACTCTTATGTGGGAGACCCAGTACTTC
CDR3 length: 16; clone size: few; J gene: TRBJ2-3; D gene: .; V gene: TRBV6-5; CDR3 protein: CASSYSSVGTHDTQYF; CDR3 DNA: TGTGCCAGCAGTTACTCGAGTGTCGGGACCCACGATACGCAGTATTTT
CDR3 length: 17; clone size: .; J gene: TRBJ2-5; D gene: .; V gene: TRBV28; CDR3 protein: CASSSSISGPSQETQYF; CDR3 DNA: TGTGCCAGCAGTTCCTCGATCTCGGGACCCAGCCAAGAGACCCAGTACTTC
CDR3 length: 14; clone size: few; J gene: TRBJ1-1; D gene: .; V gene: TRBV20-1; CDR3 protein: CSASRLGANTEAFF; CDR3 DNA: TGCAGTGCTAGCCGTTTGGGGGCGAACACTGAAGCTTTCTTT
CDR3 length: 12; clone size: few; J gene: TRBJ2-3; D gene: .; V gene: TRBV27; CDR3 protein: CASRPGGDTQYF; CDR3 DNA: TGTGCCAGCAGGCCCGGGGGAGATACGCAGTATTTT
CDR3 length: 15; clone size: .; J gene: TRBJ2-6; D gene: .; V gene: TRBV6-2/TRBV6-3; CDR3 protein: CASSPDTPGANVLTF; CDR3 DNA: TGTGCCAGCAGTCCCGACACCCCTGGGGCCAACGTCCTGACTTTC
CDR3 length: 17; clone size: many; J gene: TRBJ2-5; D gene: TRBD2; V gene: TRBV10-1; CDR3 protein: CASSRGLAGFGEETQYF; CDR3 DNA: TGCGCCAGCAGCCGTGGACTAGCGGGGTTCGGGGAGGAGACCCAGTACTTC